This TCR beta chain was retrieved from a study of T cells after somatic rescue of genetic block. Trimming shortened V by 2 bases and J by 5 bases, and 13 bases separated the two germline ends. The V gene's germline CDR1 is GTSNPN and CDR2 SVGIG (reference sequence). There are 13 residues in the CDR3. Produced via immunoSEQ multiplex PCR; TCRdb's table is partial and in-frame only. The sample holds some 10,000 clones, around 74% seen once. This clone showed up just a few times. The receptor's source is a boy aged 5-17 years. The sample was peripheral blood mononuclear cells (PBMCs). V gene TRBV30 combines with J gene TRBJ2-7, with D hard to call. CDR3 nucleotide sequence: TGTGCCTGGAGTAGTGGATCTAGGCACGAGCAGTACTTC. It encodes CAWSSGSRHEQYF.